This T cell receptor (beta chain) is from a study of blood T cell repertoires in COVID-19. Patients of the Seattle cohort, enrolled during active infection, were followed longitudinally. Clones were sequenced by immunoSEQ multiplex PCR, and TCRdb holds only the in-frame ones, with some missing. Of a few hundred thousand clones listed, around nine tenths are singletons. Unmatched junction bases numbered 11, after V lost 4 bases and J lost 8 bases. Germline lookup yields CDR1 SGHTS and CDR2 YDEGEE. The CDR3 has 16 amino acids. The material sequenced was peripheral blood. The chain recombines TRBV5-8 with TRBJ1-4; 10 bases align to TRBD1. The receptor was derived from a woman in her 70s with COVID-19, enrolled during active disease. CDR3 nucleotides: TGTGCCAGCAGCCCGGGCAAGGGACAGGGGAAGGAAAAACTGTTTTTT. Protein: CASSPGKGQGKEKLFF.